Below, 28 T cell receptor beta chains from the same sample are listed, as sequenced in a study of metastatic and nonmetastatic thyroid tumors. TCRdb re-called the PCR reads with MiXCR. The sample lists 15,000 to 20,000 clones, around 25% occurring once. All patients reached thyroid surgery having received no treatment beforehand. Material for sequencing was adjacent normal tissue. These receptors all come from a female donor with papillary thyroid cancer or a benign thyroid nodule (not recorded which). Some clones in this sample may be carry-over from other donors' samples.

This clone was counted between two and nine times. The chain is built from TRBV24-1 and TRBJ2-1, with 8 bases matching TRBD1. The CDR3 is 15 residues long. CDR1 and CDR2 (germline): KGHDR, SFDVKD. V trimming: 3 bases; J trimming: 2 bases; junction bases outside the gene matches: 2. DNA for the CDR3: TGTGCCACCAGTGATCAACAGGGGGCCTACAATGAGCAGTTCTTC. This sequence encodes CATSDQQGAYNEQFF.

The rearrangement uses TRBV7-2 and TRBJ2-1; TRBD2 is a possible D gene (6 bases). The CDR3 loop spans 14 amino acids. From germline, CDR1 is SGHTA and CDR2 FQGNSA. V was clipped by 5 bases and J by 9 bases, with 17 bases between them. The CDR3 spells CASSLRRGRSEQFF. The CDR3 DNA reads as TGTGCCAGCAGCCTAAGGCGGGGCAGGAGTGAGCAGTTCTTC.

The chain joins TRBV7-8 to TRBJ2-7, with 8 bases matching TRBD1. CDR1 and CDR2 (germline): SGHVS, FQNEAQ. This CDR3 spans 15 amino acids. V lost 5 bases to trimming and J lost 2 bases; unmatched junction nucleotides: 8. CDR3 in amino acids: CASSTRTGSPYEQYF. In DNA, the CDR3 is TGTGCCAGCAGCACCCGGACAGGGTCCCCCTACGAGCAGTACTTC.

V usage is TRBV4-1 and J usage is TRBJ2-3; D perhaps matches TRBD2 (5 bases). Trimming removed 4 bases from V and 1 base from J, with 12 bases in between. Germline values: CDR1 MGHRA, CDR2 YSYEKL. The CDR3 is 15 residues long. CDR3 in amino acids: CASSPSPAGTDTQYF. The CDR3 DNA sequence: TGCGCCAGCAGCCCTTCGCCAGCGGGCACAGATACGCAGTATTTT.

The V call is TRBV20-1, the J call TRBJ2-7; D possibly corresponds to TRBD1 (6 bases). The V end was cut by 5 bases, the J end by 7 bases, with 24 bases between. CDR3 length: 15 amino acids. CDR1 and CDR2 from the germline V gene are DFQATT and SNEGSKA (reference sequence). The CDR3 protein is CSASGQLPERREQYF. The CDR3, as DNA: TGCAGTGCTTCCGGACAGCTTCCGGAAAGGAGGGAGCAGTACTTC.

The V and J genes are TRBV28 and TRBJ2-7; D unresolved. The CDR3 consists of 16 residues. Germline CDR1 is MDHEN and CDR2 is SYDVKM. Trimming took off 7 bases at V and 5 bases at J, with 24 bases between the two ends. The DNA for the CDR3 is TGTGCCAGCACCTTAAGTTGGGTAGGAAGTTCCCACGAGCAGTACTTC. Protein: CASTLSWVGSSHEQYF.

This clone was seen a handful of times. CDR3 amino acids: CAWRVYLNTEAFF. The CDR3 region has the DNA TGTGCCTGGAGAGTCTACTTGAACACTGAAGCTTTCTTT. The gene calls are TRBV30 and TRBJ1-1; D gene uncertain. Germline CDR1 and CDR2: GTSNPN and SVGIG (reference sequence). The CDR3 covers 13 residues. The germline V and J ends were trimmed by 3 bases and 0 bases, with 8 bases remaining between them.

This clone counts as large. The DNA for the CDR3 is TGCAGTGCTCCCTACCGGGACAGGGGGTTCGATCAGCCCCAGCATTTT. Its translation is CSAPYRDRGFDQPQHF. The rearrangement joins TRBV20-1 to TRBJ1-5; 11 bases fit TRBD1. With V trimmed by 5 bases and J by 5 bases, 11 bases remained unmatched. CDR1 and CDR2 (germline): DFQATT, SNEGSKA (reference sequence). The CDR3 runs to 16 residues.

This clone was seen many times. With a much larger clone just one base away, this may be a read error. Other DNA sequences in the sample encode the same CDR3. The V gene is TRBV7-3, the J gene TRBJ2-3; no clear D. Germline assignment: CDR1 SGHTA and CDR2 FQGTGA. There are 13 residues in the CDR3. V was pared by 1 base and J by 6 bases, with 8 bases between. This CDR3 reads CASSLKVTDTQYF. DNA for the CDR3: TGTGCCAGCAGCTTAAAGGTCACGGATACGCAGTATTTT.

The CDR3 loop is CASSFGNYGYTF. DNA for the CDR3: TGTGCCAGCAGTTTTGGTAACTATGGCTACACCTTC. J is TRBJ1-2 and V is TRBV28; D is uncertain. Trimming took off 3 bases at V and 1 base at J, with 3 bases between the two ends. The CDR3 length is 12 residues. CDR1 is MDHEN, CDR2 SYDVKM, per germline.

This clone was counted between two and nine times. This chain links TRBV6-2 or TRBV6-3 with TRBJ1-1; D call uncertain. V was trimmed by 4 bases and J by 0 bases, leaving 12 bases between them. The germline V gene has CDR1 MNHEY and CDR2 SVGEGT. The CDR3 has 15 residues. This CDR3 reads CASSSLDGVNTEAFF. The CDR3 DNA reads as TGTGCCAGCAGTTCTCTGGACGGAGTGAACACTGAAGCTTTCTTT.

CDR3 amino acids: CSASTGTFSYEQYF. CDR3 nucleotides: TGCAGTGCTAGCACCGGGACATTTTCCTACGAGCAGTACTTC. The chain couples TRBV20-1 to TRBJ2-7, with D possibly being TRBD1 (6 bases). This CDR3 spans 14 amino acids. Trimming removed 3 bases from V and 1 base from J, with 13 bases in between. The germline V gene encodes CDR1 DFQATT and CDR2 SNEGSKA (reference sequence).

The rearrangement joins TRBV30 to TRBJ1-1; tentative D call: TRBD1 (5 bases). Trimming left V 3 bases short and J 6 bases short, with 8 bases between. Germline V gives CDR1 GTSNPN, CDR2 SVGIG (reference sequence). The length of the CDR3 is 11 residues. In DNA, the CDR3 is TGTGCCTGGAGGCGGGGGGCTGAAGCTTTCTTT. Translated: CAWRRGAEAFF. Complete variable domain (other parts from reference TRBV30 and TRBJ1-1): SQTIHQWPATLVQPVGSPLSLECTVEGTSNPNLYWYRQAAGRGLQLLFYSVGIGQISSEVPQNLSASRPQDRQFILSSKKLLLSDSGFYLCAWRRGAEAFFGQGTRLTVV.

CDR3 nucleotides: TGTGCCAGTAGTAGACAAGCGGGAGGGCCTATCGAGCAGTACTTC. Translated, it gives CASSRQAGGPIEQYF. The rearrangement links TRBV19 to TRBJ2-7, with TRBD2 matching over 10 bases. Germline V CDR1 and CDR2: LNHDA, SQIVND (reference sequence). CDR3 length: 15 residues. The J segment lost 6 bases and the V segment lost 4 bases, leaving 9 bases of the junction unmatched. Variable domain in full (rest from reference TRBV19 and TRBJ2-7): DGGITQSPKYLFRKEGQNVTLSCEQNLNHDAMYWYRQDPGQGLRLIYYSQIVNDFQKGDIAEGYSVSREKKESFPLTVTSAQKNPTAFYLCASSRQAGGPIEQYFGPGTRLTVT.

The sample holds a few counts of this clone. The rearrangement uses TRBV24-1 and TRBJ1-2; maybe TRBD1 (5 bases). Germline-derived CDR1 and CDR2 are KGHDR and SFDVKD. CDR3 length: 13 amino acids. The chain's CDR3 is CDRPGRNSYGYTF. CDR3 in DNA: TGTGATCGGCCGGGGCGCAACTCCTATGGCTACACCTTC.

DNA of the CDR3: TGTGCCAGCAGTGGGCAGATTGGCTACACCTTC. Translated: CASSGQIGYTF. The chain joins TRBV6-1 to TRBJ1-2; the D is unclear. In germline, CDR1 is MNHNS, CDR2 SASEGT. Trimming cost V 4 bases and J 7 bases, with 7 bases left between them. This CDR3 comprises 11 residues.

The J gene is TRBJ1-4, the V gene TRBV13; 9 bases align to TRBD1. The V gene's germline CDR1 is PRHDT and CDR2 FYEKMQ (reference sequence). Trimming at V came to 4 bases and at J to 3 bases, leaving 6 bases not matched to a gene. CDR3 length: 16 residues. The CDR3, as DNA: TGTGCCAGCAGCTCCCGGGACAGGGTCGCTAATGAAAAACTGTTTTTT. Translation: CASSSRDRVANEKLFF.

This clone came up a few times. The chain recombines TRBV6-1 with TRBJ1-6; D is unclear. Trimming took 0 bases from V and 4 from J, leaving 10 bases between them. The germline V gene has CDR1 MNHNS and CDR2 SASEGT. The CDR3 sequence is 16 residues long. The CDR3 DNA follows: TGTGCCAGCAGTGAAGCGCGGAGAGGTTATAATTCACCCCTCCACTTT. Translating gives CASSEARRGYNSPLHF.

This clone was counted once. This chain connects TRBV20-1 to TRBJ1-5, with a weak D call TRBD1 (5 bases). The germline gives CDR1 DFQATT, CDR2 SNEGSKA (reference sequence). The V end was cut by 1 base, the J end by 0 bases, with 10 bases between. This CDR3 has 15 residues. The CDR3 reads CSARVGGGSNQPQHF. DNA of the CDR3: TGCAGTGCTAGAGTTGGTGGGGGTAGCAATCAGCCCCAGCATTTT.

The chain uses TRBV6-1 and TRBJ2-1; D gene ambiguous. There are 16 residues in the CDR3. Germline V CDR1 and CDR2: MNHNS, SASEGT. Trimming removed 6 bases at V and 4 bases at J, with 19 bases between. The CDR3 DNA reads TGTGCCAGCAGAGACCCCAGGCTCATACTGTACAATGAGCAGTTCTTC. Translating gives CASRDPRLILYNEQFF.

The chain links TRBV12-3 or TRBV12-4 to TRBJ2-7; D not resolved. This CDR3 contains 12 residues. Trimming pared 2 bases from V and 5 bases from J, leaving 7 bases between. The CDR3 sequence is CASSLNMHEQYF. CDR3 in DNA: TGTGCCAGCAGTTTAAACATGCACGAGCAGTACTTC.

The table lists this clone with many counts. The V call is TRBV6-4, the J call TRBJ2-1; tentative D call: TRBD2 (6 bases). The CDR3 loop spans 18 amino acids. V was clipped by 1 base and J by 1 base, with 17 bases between them. Germline CDR1 MRHNA, CDR2 SNTAGT. The CDR3 DNA reads TGTGCCAGCAGTGACTATATCCTGGAGGGCCAGTCCTACAATGAGCAGTTCTTC. Its protein product is CASSDYILEGQSYNEQFF.

The chain combines TRBV6-1 with TRBJ1-1, with no clear D. Germline CDR1 is MNHNS and CDR2 is SASEGT. Deletions cut 6 bases from V and 6 bases from J, with 11 bases between. The CDR3 has 12 residues. The CDR3 DNA sequence: TGTGCCAGCAGCCTACGAGGCGCTGAAGCTTTCTTT. This codes for CASSLRGAEAFF.

The DNA of the CDR3 is TGCAGTGCTAGGGCCGGGGACTCTGGAAACACCATATATTTT. Amino acid sequence: CSARAGDSGNTIYF. The rearrangement links TRBV20-1 to TRBJ1-3, with D uncertain. The V end lost 3 bases, the J end lost 0 bases, and 9 bases lay between the germline ends. This CDR3 is 14 amino acids long. Germline CDR1 is DFQATT and CDR2 is SNEGSKA (reference sequence).

This clone was observed a single time. This CDR3 is CSARDHRQAHNEQFF. DNA for the CDR3: TGCAGTGCTAGAGATCATAGACAAGCCCACAATGAGCAGTTCTTC. The rearrangement joins TRBV20-1 to TRBJ2-1; no definite D call. In germline, CDR1 is DFQATT, CDR2 SNEGSKA (reference sequence). With 0 bases removed from V and 5 bases from J, the gap between germline ends came to 14 bases. This CDR3 comprises 15 residues.

This clone occurred many times. DNA of the CDR3: TGTGCCAGCACGGGGGACAGGGTTAAACCTTTCTTT. It yields the protein CASTGDRVKPFF. V gene TRBV2 combines with J gene TRBJ1-1; 9 bases are shared with TRBD1. The CDR3 has 12 amino acids. Germline loops: CDR1 SNHLY, CDR2 FYNNEI. V gave up 7 bases and J gave up 12 bases; unmatched junction bases: 9. Supplemented by reference TRBV2 and TRBJ1-1, the full variable domain reads EPEVTQTPSHQVTQMGQEVILRCVPISNHLYFYWYRQILGQKVEFLVSFYNNEISEKSEIFDDQFSVERPDGSNFTLKIRSTKLEDSAMYFCASTGDRVKPFFGQGTRLTVV.

The rearrangement joins TRBV7-3 to TRBJ1-6, with 12 positions matching TRBD1. V trimming: 4 bases; J trimming: 10 bases; junction bases outside the gene matches: 5. CDR1 is SGHTA and CDR2 is FQGTGA in the germline V gene. The CDR3 has 15 residues. This chain's CDR3 is CASSSTGTGGSPLHF. CDR3 nucleotides: TGTGCCAGCAGCTCCACCGGGACAGGGGGCTCACCCCTCCACTTT.

The chain is built from TRBV19 and TRBJ2-2, with 11 bases that match TRBD1. V was clipped by 9 bases and J by 5 bases; unmatched bases: 2. From germline, CDR1 is LNHDA and CDR2 SQIVND (reference sequence). The CDR3 has 13 residues. CDR3 bases: TGTGCCAGCGGGACAGGGGGTACCGGGGAGCTGTTTTTT. It specifies CASGTGGTGELFF.